Listed below are T cell receptor beta chains from one sample, sequenced in a study of beta chain features in type 1 diabetes. The assay was immunoSEQ multiplex PCR, and TCRdb's table has in-frame clones only and misses some. Among roughly 300,000 clones listed, roughly 8% were seen once. The sample taken for sequencing was central memory CD4+ T cells from blood. Source of these receptors: a woman aged 18-30 years in good health. Each CDR3 is given with its conserved first and last residue. D genes are given only for firm matches. Some rows mark clone size as missing; the rest say once, few, many or name a class of expanded clone.

J	V	size	D	CDR3	DNA
TRBJ1-1	TRBV7-2	few	.	CASSRFQGEAFF	TGTGCCAGCAGCCGGTTCCAGGGTGAAGCTTTCTTT
TRBJ2-5	TRBV7-2	many	.	CASTTRETQYF	TGTGCCAGCACCACTCGGGAGACCCAGTACTTC
TRBJ2-4	TRBV25-1	few	.	CASSDSQGAKNIQYF	TGTGCCAGCAGTGATTCACAGGGAGCCAAAAACATTCAGTACTTC
TRBJ2-5	TRBV11-2	.	.	CASSQDARKETQYF	TGTGCCAGCAGCCAAGATGCACGAAAAGAGACCCAGTACTTC
TRBJ2-7	TRBV7-2	few	TRBD1	CASSSDRGSDEQYF	TGTGCCAGCAGCTCGGACAGGGGGTCGGACGAGCAGTACTTC
TRBJ2-1	TRBV4-1	many	TRBD1	CASSQKKGLQGTNEQFF	TGCGCCAGCAGCCAAAAAAAGGGCCTACAGGGGACCAATGAGCAGTTCTTC
TRBJ2-5	TRBV7-9	.	TRBD2	CASSLVASGTETQYF	TGTGCCAGCAGCTTAGTGGCTAGCGGGACGGAGACCCAGTACTTC
TRBJ2-3	TRBV28	.	TRBD2	CASNPLAGGDTDTQYF	TGTGCCAGCAACCCACTAGCGGGAGGGGACACAGATACGCAGTATTTT
TRBJ2-1	TRBV19	few	.	CSGLWERSVDEQFF	TGTTCGGGTTTGTGGGAGAGATCGGTCGATGAGCAGTTCTTC
TRBJ2-1	TRBV7-2	many	.	CASSLSVEQFF	TGTGCCAGCAGCTTATCGGTTGAGCAGTTCTTC
TRBJ2-4	TRBV4-1	many	TRBD1	CASSRPGATGDIQYF	TGCGCCAGCAGCCGCCCCGGGGCTACAGGGGACATTCAGTACTTC
TRBJ1-2	TRBV28	few	TRBD1	CASRTSAGQGPYGYTF	TGTGCCAGCAGGACTTCCGCGGGACAGGGCCCCTATGGCTACACCTTC
TRBJ2-5	TRBV28	few	TRBD1	CASVNRGQLKETQYF	TGTGCCAGTGTAAACAGGGGGCAATTGAAAGAGACCCAGTACTTC
TRBJ2-1	TRBV5-4	.	TRBD1	CASRLDRGSNEQFF	TGTGCCAGCAGATTGGACAGGGGAAGCAATGAGCAGTTCTTC
TRBJ2-1	TRBV6-1	few	TRBD1	CASSATGTGTRRFF	TGTGCCAGCAGTGCCACCGGGACAGGTACGCGTCGGTTCTTC